These 8 T cell receptor beta chains share one sample of origin, sequenced in a study of tumour-infiltrating T cells in Burkitt lymphoma. TCRdb keeps only in-frame clones here, not all; method: immunoSEQ multiplex PCR. The sample yields 3,000 to 4,500 clones, 15% to 20% seen once. Sample: tumor tissue. Receptor source: a human donor with Burkitt lymphoma.

CDR3: CASSTRTGVETEAFF. The DNA of the CDR3 is TGTGCCAGTAGCACCCGGACAGGGGTAGAGACTGAAGCTTTCTTT. The rearrangement links TRBV19 to TRBJ1-1, with 9 bases identical to TRBD1. The V segment lost 6 bases and the J segment 5 bases; nucleotides outside the gene matches: 10. This CDR3 contains 15 residues. Germline CDR1 and CDR2: LNHDA and SQIVND (reference sequence).

This rearrangement joins TRBV29-1 to TRBJ2-1, with D perhaps matching TRBD2 (6 bases). Germline assignment: CDR1 SQVTM and CDR2 ANQGSEA. Deletions cut 7 bases from V and 9 bases from J, with 13 bases between. The CDR3 is 11 amino acids. CDR3 sequence: CSGGLQSEQFF. CDR3 nucleotide sequence: TGCAGCGGGGGACTGCAAAGTGAGCAGTTCTTC.

The V call is TRBV4-1, the J call TRBJ2-7; 8 bases are shared with TRBD2. Germline CDR1 reads MGHRA; CDR2 reads YSYEKL. The V gene end was trimmed by 0 bases and the J gene end by 5 bases; junction bases not matched to a gene: 9. The CDR3 runs 16 residues. CDR3 nucleotide sequence: TGCGCCAGCAGCCAAGATCGGGTAGCGGGAAGGAACGAGCAGTACTTC. It encodes CASSQDRVAGRNEQYF.

The chain is built from TRBV6-5 and TRBJ2-1; no clear D gene. There are 15 residues in the CDR3. Germline V lookup: CDR1 MNHEY, CDR2 SVGAGI. The V and J ends lost 4 bases and 4 bases respectively, with 14 bases between them. The CDR3 DNA reads TGTGCCAGCAGTTTGTCCCGGTACAGATACAATGAGCAGTTCTTC. This sequence encodes CASSLSRYRYNEQFF.

The chain has TRBV7-9 and TRBJ2-3, with 9 positions matching TRBD2. The CDR3 runs 14 residues. Looked up from germline, CDR1 is SEHNR and CDR2 is FQNEAQ (reference sequence). V lost 10 bases and J lost 4; bases outside the gene matches: 9. The chain's CDR3 is CATRSGSSSDTQYF. The DNA of the CDR3 is TGTGCCACCCGTAGCGGGAGTTCGTCAGATACGCAGTATTTT.

Only a few counts were recorded for this clone. The chain employs TRBV2 and TRBJ2-2; maybe TRBD2 (6 bases). CDR1 SNHLY and CDR2 FYNNEI come from the germline V gene. The length of the CDR3 is 14 residues. V was cut by 7 bases and J by 4 bases, with 13 bases left in between. The CDR3 DNA reads TGTGCCAGCACTCGGCAGGAGGGCACCGGGGAGCTGTTTTTT. It translates to CASTRQEGTGELFF.

The V call is TRBV9, the J call TRBJ2-5; D may match TRBD1 or TRBD2 (7 bases each). The CDR3 runs 16 residues. Trimming shortened V by 0 bases and J by 5 bases, and 17 bases separated the two germline ends. Per germline, CDR1 SGDLS and CDR2 YYNGEE. CDR3 bases: TGTGCCAGCAGCGTAGGAACAAGTCAGGGGGGGGAGACCCAGTACTTC. Encoded protein: CASSVGTSQGGETQYF.

This clone has only a few counts. The V gene is TRBV29-1, the J gene TRBJ2-7, with a tentative D call TRBD2 (6 bases). The germline V gene encodes CDR1 SQVTM and CDR2 ANQGSEA. The CDR3 is 11 residues long. V was clipped by 6 bases and J by 7 bases, with 13 bases between them. The CDR3 DNA sequence: TGCAGCGTGACCGGGAGTCGGGAGCAGTACTTC. Translation: CSVTGSREQYF.